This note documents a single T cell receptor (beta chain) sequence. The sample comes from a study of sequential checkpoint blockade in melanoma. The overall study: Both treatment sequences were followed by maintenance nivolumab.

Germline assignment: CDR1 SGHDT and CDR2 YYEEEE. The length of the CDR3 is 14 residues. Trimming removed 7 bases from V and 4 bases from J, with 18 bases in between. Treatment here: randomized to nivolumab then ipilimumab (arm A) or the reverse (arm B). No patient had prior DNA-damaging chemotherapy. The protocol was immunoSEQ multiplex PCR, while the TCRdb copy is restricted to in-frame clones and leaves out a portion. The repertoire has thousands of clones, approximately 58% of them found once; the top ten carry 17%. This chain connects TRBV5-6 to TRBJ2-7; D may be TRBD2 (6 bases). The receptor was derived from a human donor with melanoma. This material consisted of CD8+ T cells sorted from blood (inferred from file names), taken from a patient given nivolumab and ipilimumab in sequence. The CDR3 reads CASEGQGGVYEQYF. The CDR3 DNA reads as TGTGCCAGCGAGGGGCAGGGAGGAGTTTACGAGCAGTACTTC.